In this sample, the clone carrying this T cell receptor (beta chain) turned up once. Germline V CDR1 and CDR2: LGHNA, YNFKEQ. This CDR3 comprises 15 residues. With 4 bases clipped from V and 2 bases from J, the junction kept 6 bases outside the gene matches. Authors' data handling: From reference gene primer amplification, estimates of nucleated cell counts were derived. Repertoires were generated with immunoSEQ multiplex PCR, while TCRdb's copy carries only in-frame clones and drops some. V and J calls plus clone size are reproduced from that table; the DNA served to infer D and trimming. Altogether 130,000 to 150,000 clones are present, approximately 87% being singletons, with the ten largest covering roughly 4.3%. The data are from a study of blood T cell repertoires in COVID-19. Turning to the study itself: COVID-19 samples, acute and convalescent, were from the United States, Italy and Spain. PBMCs, B-cell-depleted T cells, or T cells were the source of the cDNA or gDNA that made up the material.

The chain links TRBV4-2 to TRBJ2-7; 9 bases agree with TRBD2. This receptor was identified in a woman aged 40 to 49 with acute or convalescent COVID-19. Material: peripheral blood. The chain's CDR3 is CASSRRTSETYEQYF. The CDR3 bases are TGTGCCAGCAGCCGTCGGACTAGCGAGACCTACGAGCAGTACTTC.